This section outlines one T cell receptor (beta chain) sequence together with its context. Its antigen is as yet unknown. The sample originates from a study of T cell responses to AZD1222 COVID-19 vaccine. Study-level results: The study found Spike-specific TCR breadth and depth rose after two AZD1222 doses. With dominance at 160-218 and 743-854, vaccine-associated CD4 TCRs spanned spike. Baseline serostatus was positive in only a handful of AZD1222 recipients.

Second doses were pooled across both intervals (about 4 or about 12 weeks). Profiled with immunoSEQ multiplex PCR; TCRdb holds only in-frame clones, not every one. This table holds 120,000 or so clones, approximately 90% found once. CDR1 and CDR2 (germline): MNHEY, SMNVEV (reference sequence). The ends were cut back, 5 bases at V and 6 bases at J, with 13 bases in the middle. The CDR3 extends over 13 amino acids. This chain uses TRBV27 with TRBJ1-2; TRBD1 is a possible D gene (6 bases). The TCR was taken from an adult who received the AZD1222 COVID-19 vaccine. The input for sequencing was peripheral blood, taken 28 days after the second AZD1222 dose. The CDR3 DNA sequence: TGTGCCAGCAGTAACCAGGGGACCCATGGCTACACCTTC. It codes for CASSNQGTHGYTF.